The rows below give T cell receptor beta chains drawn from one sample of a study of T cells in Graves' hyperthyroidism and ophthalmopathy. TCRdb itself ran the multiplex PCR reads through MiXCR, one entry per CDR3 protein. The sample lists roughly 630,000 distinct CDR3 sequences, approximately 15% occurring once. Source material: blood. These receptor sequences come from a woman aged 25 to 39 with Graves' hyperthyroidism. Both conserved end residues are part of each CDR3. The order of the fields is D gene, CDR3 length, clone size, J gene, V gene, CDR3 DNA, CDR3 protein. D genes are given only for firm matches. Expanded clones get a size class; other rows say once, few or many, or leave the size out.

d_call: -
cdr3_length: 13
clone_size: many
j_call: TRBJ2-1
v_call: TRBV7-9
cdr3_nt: TGTGCCAGCAGTAGACTAGAGCAGAATGAGCAGTTCTTC
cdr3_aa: CASSRLEQNEQFF

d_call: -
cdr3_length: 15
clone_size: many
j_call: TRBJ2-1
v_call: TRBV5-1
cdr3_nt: TGCGCCAGCAGCCACCGCACGACTAGTTCTCATGAGCAGTTCTTC
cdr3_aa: CASSHRTTSSHEQFF

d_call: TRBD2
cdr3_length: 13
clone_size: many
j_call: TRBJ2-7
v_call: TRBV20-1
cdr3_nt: TGCAGTGCGGAGCTAGCGGGTGAGACGGAGCAGTACTTC
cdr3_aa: CSAELAGETEQYF

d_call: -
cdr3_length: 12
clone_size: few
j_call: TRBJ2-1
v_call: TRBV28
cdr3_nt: TGTGCCACGGGTAGCTCCTACAATGAGCAGTTCTTC
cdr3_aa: CATGSSYNEQFF

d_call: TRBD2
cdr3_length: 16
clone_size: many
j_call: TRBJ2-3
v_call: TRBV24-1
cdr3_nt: TGTGCCACCAGTGATTGGACTAGTGGAGGGACAGATACGCAGTATTTT
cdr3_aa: CATSDWTSGGTDTQYF

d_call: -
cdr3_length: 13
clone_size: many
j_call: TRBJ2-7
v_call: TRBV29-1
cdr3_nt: TGCAGCGTTGAACGAACAGGGGAGGGCGAGCAGTACTTC
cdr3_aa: CSVERTGEGEQYF

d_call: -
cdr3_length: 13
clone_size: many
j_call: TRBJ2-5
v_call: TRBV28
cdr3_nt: TGTGCCAGCAGTTTTTCGTACCAAGAGACCCAGTACTTC
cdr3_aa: CASSFSYQETQYF

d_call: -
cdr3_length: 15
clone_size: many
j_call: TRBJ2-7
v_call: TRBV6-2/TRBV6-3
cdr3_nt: TGTGCCAGCAGTCAACGGGACTTCCTCTCCTACGAGCAGTACTTC
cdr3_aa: CASSQRDFLSYEQYF

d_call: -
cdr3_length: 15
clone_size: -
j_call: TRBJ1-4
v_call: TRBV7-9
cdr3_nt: TGTGCCAGCAGCTTAGCAGAGGGGCCGGATGAAAAACTGTTTTTT
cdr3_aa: CASSLAEGPDEKLFF

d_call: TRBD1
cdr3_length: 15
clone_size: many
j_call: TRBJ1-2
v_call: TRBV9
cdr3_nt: TGTGCCAGCAGCGACCCGGACAGGGCTAACTATGGCTACACCTTC
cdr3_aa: CASSDPDRANYGYTF

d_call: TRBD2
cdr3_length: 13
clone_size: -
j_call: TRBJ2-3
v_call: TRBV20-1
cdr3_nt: TGCAGTGCTAGAGCTGGGGGGGGAGATACGCAGTATTTT
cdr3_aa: CSARAGGGDTQYF

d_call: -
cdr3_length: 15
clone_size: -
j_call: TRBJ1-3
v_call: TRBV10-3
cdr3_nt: TGTGCCATCAGTGGAGGCAGGCAAACTGGAAACACCATATATTTT
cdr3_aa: CAISGGRQTGNTIYF

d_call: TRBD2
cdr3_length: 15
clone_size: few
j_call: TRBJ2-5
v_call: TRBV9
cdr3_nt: TGTGCCAGCAGTCCACTAGCGGGAGTCGGAGAGACCCAGTACTTC
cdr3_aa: CASSPLAGVGETQYF

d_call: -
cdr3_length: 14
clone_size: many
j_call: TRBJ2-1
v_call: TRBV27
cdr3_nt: TGTGCCAGCAGTTTCGACCCCCGCTACAATGAGCAGTTCTTC
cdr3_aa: CASSFDPRYNEQFF

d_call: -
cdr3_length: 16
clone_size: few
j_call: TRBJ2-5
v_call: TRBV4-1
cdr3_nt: TGCGCCAGCAGCCCGCCTGGTAGCGGAACAAAAGAGACCCAGTACTTC
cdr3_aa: CASSPPGSGTKETQYF

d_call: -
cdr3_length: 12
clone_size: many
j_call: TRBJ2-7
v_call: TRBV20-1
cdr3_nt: TGCAGTGCTAGCTGGGAGCACCACGAGCAGTACTTC
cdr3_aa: CSASWEHHEQYF

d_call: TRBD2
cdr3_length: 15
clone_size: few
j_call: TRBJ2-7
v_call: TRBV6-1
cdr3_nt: TGTGCCAGCAGCCCGGGACTAGCGGGAGAGACCGAGCAGTACTTC
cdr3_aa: CASSPGLAGETEQYF

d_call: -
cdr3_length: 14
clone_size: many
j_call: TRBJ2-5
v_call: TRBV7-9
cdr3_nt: TGTGCCAGCAGCTTCGGGACACGGGAAGGGGACCAGTACTTC
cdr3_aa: CASSFGTREGDQYF

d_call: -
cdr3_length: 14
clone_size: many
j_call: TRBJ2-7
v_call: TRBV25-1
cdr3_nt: TGTGCCAGCAGTGAACAGGGTCATTCCTACGAGCAGTACTTC
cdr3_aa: CASSEQGHSYEQYF

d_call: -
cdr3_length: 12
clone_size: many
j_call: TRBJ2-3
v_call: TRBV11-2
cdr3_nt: TGTGCCAGCAGCCACCCAGGGACCGAGCAGTATTTT
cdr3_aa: CASSHPGTEQYF

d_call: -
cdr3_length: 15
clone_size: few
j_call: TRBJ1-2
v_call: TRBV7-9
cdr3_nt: TGTGCCAGCAGCTTAACACAGACTACCAACTATGGCTACACCTTC
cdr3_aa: CASSLTQTTNYGYTF

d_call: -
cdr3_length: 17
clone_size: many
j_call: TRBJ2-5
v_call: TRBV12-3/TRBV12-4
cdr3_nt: TGTGCCAGCAGTTTGATTTTTAAGGCCTACAACCAAGAGACCCAGTACTTC
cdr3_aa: CASSLIFKAYNQETQYF

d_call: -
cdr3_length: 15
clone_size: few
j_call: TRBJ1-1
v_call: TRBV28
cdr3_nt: TGTGCCAGCAGTTTATTCTCCTTCGAAAACACTGAAGCTTTCTTT
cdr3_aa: CASSLFSFENTEAFF

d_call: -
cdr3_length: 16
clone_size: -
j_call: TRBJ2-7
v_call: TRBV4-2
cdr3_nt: TGTGCCAGCAGCCAAGATTTTGGGGGGATTCGCCACGAGCAGTACTTC
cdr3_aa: CASSQDFGGIRHEQYF